A single sample gave rise to the 30 T cell receptor beta chains below, sequenced in a study of T-cell reconstitution after alpha-beta-depleted transplantation in children. Unique molecular identifiers were used to barcode this TCRbeta library. TCRdb re-derived calls from the PCR reads in MiXCR, one entry per CDR3 protein. Of 450,000 to 600,000 distinct CDR3 sequences in the sample, 10% to 15% were seen once. The sample in question was PBMCs, mostly from graft donor cells, obtained 360 days after TCRalphabeta/CD19-depleted stem cell transplant. Receptor source: a male patient younger than 18 who had a stem cell transplant for acute myeloid leukemia, so the T cells may come from the graft donor.

The chain recombines TRBV5-1 with TRBJ2-1; 7 nucleotides align to TRBD2. The length of the CDR3 is 15 residues. Germline lookup yields CDR1 SGHRS and CDR2 YFSETQ. V shed 6 bases and J 8 bases; nucleotides not matched to a gene: 14. This chain's CDR3 is CASTWTRTLRDEQFF. In DNA, the CDR3 is TGCGCCAGCACCTGGACTAGAACCCTTAGGGATGAGCAGTTCTTC.

This clonotype has a count of ten or more. The CDR3 coding sequence is TGTGCCAGCAGCCAAGAAACTCCGGGAGGATCCTACAATGAGCAGTTCTTC. Its translation is CASSQETPGGSYNEQFF. This rearrangement joins TRBV4-2 to TRBJ2-1; TRBD2 agrees at 7 bases. Germline values: CDR1 LGHNA, CDR2 YNFKEQ. CDR3 length: 17 residues. V lost 0 bases and J lost 1; bases outside the gene matches: 6.

The V and J genes are TRBV15 and TRBJ2-3; the D is unclear. From germline, CDR1 is LNHNV and CDR2 YYDKDF (reference sequence). Trimming removed 1 base from V and 0 bases from J, with 5 bases in between. This CDR3 spans 14 amino acids. For the CDR3, the DNA is TGTGCCACCAGCAGAGGGGCTAGCACAGATACGCAGTATTTT. Protein: CATSRGASTDTQYF.

The chain employs TRBV7-9 and TRBJ2-6; possible D gene TRBD1, 6 bases. From germline, CDR1 is SEHNR and CDR2 FQNEAQ (reference sequence). The germline V and J ends were trimmed by 8 bases and 3 bases, with 17 bases remaining between them. This CDR3 is 16 amino acids long. The CDR3 coding sequence is TGTGCCAGCCGCGCCGGGCAGGGGAGTGGGGCCAACGTCCTGACTTTC. Translating gives CASRAGQGSGANVLTF.

The V call is TRBV12-3 or TRBV12-4, the J call TRBJ2-7, with no clear D. CDR3 length equals 15 residues. The ends were cut back, 3 bases at V and 2 bases at J, with 14 bases in the middle. DNA for the CDR3: TGTGCCAGCAGTTTCGGGTCACACGACACCTACGAGCAGTACTTC. As protein: CASSFGSHDTYEQYF.

In its sample, this clonotype was seen many times. V is TRBV18 and J is TRBJ1-6; D gene ambiguous. V dropped 3 bases and J dropped 4 bases, with 7 bases sitting between them. Germline CDR1 KGHSH, CDR2 LQKENI. CDR3 length: 14 amino acids. CDR3 in DNA: TGTGCCAGCTCACCGAGAGGGTATAATTCACCCCTCCACTTT. Translation: CASSPRGYNSPLHF.

This clonotype was seen more than once but under ten times. The chain recombines TRBV20-1 with TRBJ1-5; maybe TRBD1 (5 bases). The ends were cut back, 0 bases at V and 2 bases at J, with 17 bases in the middle. The CDR3 is made up of 17 amino acids. Germline-derived CDR1 and CDR2 are DFQATT and SNEGSKA (reference sequence). The CDR3 spells CSARDGLRGVRNQPQHF. In DNA form, the CDR3 reads TGCAGTGCTAGAGATGGACTCCGGGGGGTCCGCAATCAGCCCCAGCATTTT.

The chain couples TRBV6-5 to TRBJ2-1; 9 bases align to TRBD2. This CDR3 spans 17 amino acids. J gave up 9 bases and V 10 bases, and 22 bases lay outside the gene matches. Germline V lookup: CDR1 MNHEY, CDR2 SVGAGI. CDR3 in amino acids: CATIRRSGRTEEGEQFF. Written as DNA, the CDR3 is TGTGCCACCATTCGACGTAGCGGGAGAACGGAAGAGGGTGAGCAGTTCTTC.

This clonotype occurred a few times. One junction end does not reproduce the germline sequence, and a read error may be involved. The chain couples TRBV7-2 to TRBJ2-7; 7 positions agree with TRBD2. Germline CDR1 is SGHTA and CDR2 is FQGNSA. The CDR3 has 16 amino acids. CDR3 in amino acids: CASSLAAERGAYEQYF. The CDR3, as DNA: TGTGCCAGCAGCCTAGCGGCGGAGCGGGGTGCCTACGAGCAGTACTTC.

This clonotype was seen more than once but under ten times. The CDR3 DNA reads as TGTGCCAGCAGCGTAGGTGGACTAGCGGCCTACGAGCAGTACTTC. This gives the protein CASSVGGLAAYEQYF. V and J are TRBV9 and TRBJ2-7; 10 bases fit TRBD2. This CDR3 comprises 15 residues. Per the germline V gene, CDR1 is SGDLS and CDR2 is YYNGEE. With 0 bases clipped from V and 2 bases from J, the junction kept 2 bases outside the gene matches. Combining the CDR3 with reference TRBV9 and TRBJ2-7 gives the whole variable domain DSGVTQTPKHLITATGQRVTLRCSPRSGDLSVYWYQQSLDQGLQFLIQYYNGEERAKGNILERFSAQQFPDLHSELNLSSLELGDSALYFCASSVGGLAAYEQYFGPGTRLTVT.

This clonotype appeared a few times. J is TRBJ2-5 and V is TRBV9; 8 bases are shared with TRBD1. J gave up 2 bases and V 0 bases, and 9 bases lay outside the gene matches. Per the germline V gene, CDR1 is SGDLS and CDR2 is YYNGEE. CDR3 length: 17 residues. The CDR3 coding sequence is TGTGCCAGCAGCGTAGCCCTCAGGGGGCGAGATCAAGAGACCCAGTACTTC. Protein sequence: CASSVALRGRDQETQYF.

The table lists this clonotype with a few counts. The chain joins TRBV6-5 to TRBJ2-2, with D uncertain. The V gene's germline CDR1 is MNHEY and CDR2 SVGAGI. CDR3 length: 10 residues. For the CDR3, the DNA is TGTACCAAATACCCCGGGGAGCTGTTTTTT. Protein: CTKYPGELFF.

CDR3 amino acids: CASSQRGQGTDTQYF. Written as DNA, the CDR3 is TGTGCCAGCAGCCAAAGAGGGCAGGGGACAGATACGCAGTATTTT. The V call is TRBV12-3 or TRBV12-4, the J call TRBJ2-3; D may be TRBD1 (6 bases). This CDR3 region has 15 residues. The V end was cut by 6 bases, the J end by 3 bases, with 16 bases between.

V gene TRBV7-3 combines with J gene TRBJ2-3, with 7 positions matching TRBD1. V gave up 4 bases and J gave up 3 bases; unmatched junction bases: 10. This CDR3 spans 16 amino acids. Germline loops: CDR1 SGHTA, CDR2 FQGTGA. CDR3 region: CASSSQNGTVTDTQYF. The CDR3 DNA sequence: TGTGCCAGCAGCTCGCAAAACGGGACAGTGACAGATACGCAGTATTTT.

This clonotype was counted only a few times. The rearrangement uses TRBV20-1 and TRBJ1-6, with 7 bases lining up with TRBD1. The CDR3 extends over 13 amino acids. J was trimmed by 7 bases and V by 5 bases; bases with no gene match: 5. The germline CDR1 and CDR2 sequences are DFQATT and SNEGSKA (reference sequence). The DNA of the CDR3 is TGCAGTGCTCGAGGGGACAGCAATTCACCCCTCCACTTT. Protein product: CSARGDSNSPLHF.

The V and J genes are TRBV5-1 and TRBJ2-7, with 7 bases that match TRBD1. Germline V gene sequence: CDR1 SGHRS, CDR2 YFSETQ. The CDR3 runs 16 residues. J lost 6 bases, V lost 1 base, and 13 bases had no gene match. This chain's CDR3 is CASSLSSSDRAPEQYF. The CDR3 DNA follows: TGCGCCAGCAGCTTGTCGAGCTCAGACAGGGCCCCCGAGCAGTACTTC. The variable domain in full, completed from reference TRBV5-1 and TRBJ2-7, reads KAGVTQTPRYLIKTRGQQVTLSCSPISGHRSVSWYQQTPGQGLQFLFEYFSETQRNKGNFPGRFSGRQFSNSRSEMNVSTLELGDSALYLCASSLSSSDRAPEQYFGPGTRLTVT.

This clonotype was seen a few times. The rearrangement uses TRBV28 and TRBJ1-5; D remains unclear. Germline V lookup: CDR1 MDHEN, CDR2 SYDVKM. Trimming removed 1 base at V and 5 bases at J, with 12 bases between. The CDR3 is made up of 15 amino acids. The CDR3 coding sequence is TGTGCCAGCAGTTTATTTGTGGGGATGCATCAGCCCCAGCATTTT. Translating gives CASSLFVGMHQPQHF. Full variable domain (remainder filled in from reference TRBV28 and TRBJ1-5): DVKVTQSSRYLVKRTGEKVFLECVQDMDHENMFWYRQDPGLGLRLIYFSYDVKMKEKGDIPEGYSVSREKKERFSLILESASTNQTSMYLCASSLFVGMHQPQHFGDGTRLSIL.

V is TRBV7-9 and J is TRBJ2-7; 9 positions agree with TRBD1. The CDR3 is 17 amino acids. Germline CDR1 and CDR2: SEHNR and FQNEAQ (reference sequence). V trimming: 4 bases; J trimming: 5 bases; junction bases outside the gene matches: 15. The DNA of the CDR3 is TGTGCCAGCAGCTGGGACAGGGCCGGGACCCCCTGGGACGAGCAGTACTTC. This translates into CASSWDRAGTPWDEQYF.

This chain uses TRBV4-2 with TRBJ2-3; 7 nucleotides agree with TRBD2. The CDR3 is 17 amino acids. The junction had 6 bases not matched to a gene; V was cut back by 0 bases and J by 0 bases. Germline CDR1 LGHNA, CDR2 YNFKEQ. This chain's CDR3 is CASSQDVLSGSTDTQYF. The CDR3 DNA follows: TGTGCCAGCAGCCAAGACGTTCTTAGCGGGAGCACAGATACGCAGTATTTT.

This chain joins TRBV5-1 and TRBJ2-7, with 10 bases that match TRBD2. The V gene's germline CDR1 is SGHRS and CDR2 YFSETQ. The CDR3 has 15 residues. The V and J ends lost 4 bases and 7 bases, in that order; junction bases with no gene match: 11. The CDR3 DNA reads as TGCGCCAGCAGCCCCCTTCTAGCGGGAGTTGAGGAGCAGTACTTC. Translated: CASSPLLAGVEEQYF. The full variable domain, with the rest looked up from reference TRBV5-1 and TRBJ2-7, is KAGVTQTPRYLIKTRGQQVTLSCSPISGHRSVSWYQQTPGQGLQFLFEYFSETQRNKGNFPGRFSGRQFSNSRSEMNVSTLELGDSALYLCASSPLLAGVEEQYFGPGTRLTVT.

This clonotype was found many times. This chain uses TRBV29-1 with TRBJ1-1; D remains ambiguous. The CDR3 has 13 amino acids. The germline V gene encodes CDR1 SQVTM and CDR2 ANQGSEA. The V end was cut by 7 bases, the J end by 1 base, with 13 bases between. The CDR3 reads CSARLPRNTEAFF. DNA of the CDR3: TGCAGCGCCCGCCTTCCCAGGAACACTGAAGCTTTCTTT.

The chain joins TRBV2 to TRBJ2-5; D might be TRBD1 (6 bases). Looked up from germline, CDR1 is SNHLY and CDR2 is FYNNEI. The CDR3 spans 14 residues. The V gene lost 6 bases and the J gene lost 0 bases, with 11 bases spanning the gap. The CDR3 coding sequence is TGTGCCAGCAGGGCTTACAGGGACCAAGAGACCCAGTACTTC. The encoded protein is CASRAYRDQETQYF.

This clonotype has more than one count but fewer than ten. The rearrangement joins TRBV28 to TRBJ2-1, with 8 bases lining up with TRBD2. The CDR3 loop spans 17 amino acids. Germline CDR1 is MDHEN and CDR2 is SYDVKM. V lost 4 bases to trimming and J lost 0 bases; unmatched junction nucleotides: 8. The CDR3 DNA sequence: TGTGCCAGCAGTTCCCCTAGACTAGCGAACTCCTACAATGAGCAGTTCTTC. Translated: CASSSPRLANSYNEQFF.

This chain links TRBV14 with TRBJ2-4; D possibly uses TRBD1 or TRBD2 (5 bases each). Germline CDR1 is SGHDN and CDR2 is FVKESK. The ends were cut back, 1 base at V and 0 bases at J, with 10 bases in the middle. This CDR3 comprises 16 residues. CDR3 amino acids: CASSQGGYIAKNIQYF. In DNA form, the CDR3 reads TGTGCCAGCAGCCAAGGGGGGTACATAGCCAAAAACATTCAGTACTTC.

This clonotype was recorded at least ten times. The V call is TRBV6-1, the J call TRBJ1-1; TRBD1 might be the D (5 bases). The CDR3 runs 13 residues. The ends were cut back, 9 bases at V and 2 bases at J, with 13 bases in the middle. In germline, CDR1 is MNHNS, CDR2 SASEGT. CDR3 coding DNA: TGTGCCAGTCGACGGGGCGTCAACACTGAAGCTTTCTTT. Translated: CASRRGVNTEAFF.

This clonotype was seen more than once but under ten times. The gene calls are TRBV30 and TRBJ2-7; D tentatively reads TRBD1 or TRBD2 (6 bases each). The length of the CDR3 is 13 residues. Trimming pared 0 bases from V and 3 bases from J, leaving 9 bases between. Per germline, CDR1 GTSNPN and CDR2 SVGIG (reference sequence). CDR3 sequence reads: CAWSVGGGYEQYF. The CDR3 coding sequence is TGTGCCTGGAGTGTAGGGGGAGGCTACGAGCAGTACTTC.

A few counts support this clonotype. The chain carries TRBV5-6 and TRBJ2-1, with 16 nucleotides matching TRBD2. Germline lookup yields CDR1 SGHDT and CDR2 YYEEEE. Unmatched junction bases numbered 7, after V lost 0 bases and J lost 7 bases. CDR3 length: 18 amino acids. The CDR3 protein is CASSLVGTSGRAGNEQFF. The CDR3, as DNA: TGTGCCAGCAGCTTGGTCGGGACTAGCGGGAGGGCGGGGAATGAGCAGTTCTTC.

This clonotype turned up a few times. This rearrangement joins TRBV12-3 or TRBV12-4 to TRBJ2-2; 11 nucleotides agree with TRBD1. V was pared by 6 bases and J by 4 bases, with 7 bases of the junction left unmatched. CDR3 length: 16 amino acids. CDR3 protein: CASRQLGTGGTGELFF. The DNA of the CDR3 is TGTGCCAGCAGGCAACTTGGGACAGGGGGCACCGGGGAGCTGTTTTTT.

CDR3 sequence: CASSYIAGPSTDTQYF. As DNA, the CDR3 is TGTGCCAGCAGTTATATAGCGGGGCCTAGCACAGATACGCAGTATTTT. The chain employs TRBV28 and TRBJ2-3; 8 bases agree with TRBD2. Unmatched junction bases numbered 6, after V lost 4 bases and J lost 0 bases. The CDR3 covers 16 residues. Germline CDR1 and CDR2: MDHEN and SYDVKM.

The rearrangement links TRBV18 to TRBJ1-1, with 8 bases aligning to TRBD1. CDR1 is KGHSH and CDR2 is LQKENI in the germline V gene. Trimming at V came to 1 base and at J to 1 base, leaving 5 bases not matched to a gene. CDR3 length: 16 residues. This chain's CDR3 is CASSPRGQGANTEAFF. CDR3 DNA sequence: TGTGCCAGCTCACCACGAGGACAGGGAGCGAACACTGAAGCTTTCTTT.